This T cell receptor (beta chain) was identified in a study of cytomegalovirus exposure and HLA in healthy donors. 60 Vbeta and 13 Jbeta primers were used in PCR. Libraries were prepared by immunoSEQ multiplex PCR; TCRdb keeps only in-frame clonotypes and omits some of them. The table shows 90,000 to 120,000 clones, with 73% occurring only once. Germline CDR1 is SGHVS and CDR2 is FNYEAQ. The CDR3 totals 13 residues. J lost 6 bases, V lost 5 bases, and 3 bases had no gene match. The TCR sequence derives from a man younger than 45 in good health and CMV-seronegative. The chain couples TRBV7-6 to TRBJ2-1, with TRBD2 matching over 8 bases. Sequencing was performed on PBMCs. The CDR3 region is CASSTAGVNEQFF. Here the CDR3 DNA reads TGTGCCAGCAGCACAGCGGGAGTCAATGAGCAGTTCTTC.